The T cell receptor (beta chain) under discussion was sequenced for a study of T-cell memory formation after mild COVID-19. Overall study results and limits: Contracting CD4+ clones lay largely in CM and EM, with CD8+ ones residing in EMRA.

In germline, CDR1 is DFQATT, CDR2 SNEGSKA (reference sequence). With V trimmed by 2 bases and J by 4 bases, 3 bases remained unmatched. CDR3 size: 14 residues. Concerning this clonotype: Its matching antigen is unknown.

TCRdb reprocessed the 5' RACE reads with MiXCR, giving one entry per CDR3 protein. The sample has approximately 450,000 distinct CDR3 sequences, around a sixth seen once. Specimen: PBMCs or a T cell subset sorted from them (not recorded which). This chain connects TRBV20-1 to TRBJ2-1; 9 bases are a match to TRBD2. This TCR was recovered from an adult woman who had mild COVID-19 (a few samples of this study predate the infection). Cell type and time point are not known. The CDR3 sequence is CSARSAGGYNEQFF. Written as DNA, the CDR3 is TGCAGTGCTAGATCCGCGGGGGGGTACAATGAGCAGTTCTTC.